The entry below describes one T cell receptor (beta chain). This sample is drawn from a study of blood T cells in healthy people across ages. The use of a sample-barcoded 5' primer and a J-beta primer mix characterized a second PCR of roughly 7 to 11 cycles. TCRdb used MiXCR to reprocess the 5' RACE reads, holding one entry per CDR3 protein. The sample includes about 1.4 million distinct CDR3 sequences, around 55% seen only once; the top ten take over 6.5%. In germline, CDR1 is SGHRS, CDR2 YFSETQ. The CDR3 has 16 residues. The V and J ends lost 3 bases and 4 bases, in that order; junction bases with no gene match: 6.

V and J are TRBV5-1 and TRBJ2-1; the match to TRBD2 covers 11 bases. Input material: blood. The clonotype comes from a man younger than 35 in good health. CDR3 nucleotide sequence: TGCGCCAGCAGCTCCGGGACTAGCGGATATTACAATGAGCAGTTCTTC. As protein: CASSSGTSGYYNEQFF.